What follows are 15 T cell receptor beta chains derived from one specimen sequenced in a study of lymphopenia after photon versus proton radiotherapy (dated by TCRdb to between 2017 and 2020). Library generation was performed with the immunoSEQ multiplex PCR assay. What TCRdb holds here is the immuneACCESS table cut down to in-frame rearrangements. Part of the clones is not present; checked against another copy, under half of the missing clones reflect an unresolved V gene, and the others are unexplained. This sample is represented by fewer than 20,000 clones; approximately 90% of them were singletons. 10% of the sample is in the top ten clones. The material sequenced was peripheral blood, taken from a patient treated with proton-based radiotherapy. Receptors were obtained from a man aged 70 or older with pancreatic cancer.

The CDR3 DNA reads as TGTGCCAGCAGGACGGGACAGGGGAGGCAGTACTTC. Its translation: CASRTGQGRQYF. V usage is TRBV2 and J usage is TRBJ2-5, with 10 positions matching TRBD1. Germline trimming cut 6 bases from V and 11 bases from J; bases unmatched to any gene: 6. Germline V lookup: CDR1 SNHLY, CDR2 FYNNEI. The CDR3 has 12 residues.

The chain recombines TRBV18 with TRBJ1-4; no reliable D call. Trimming removed 2 bases at V and 5 bases at J, with 9 bases between. This CDR3 is 14 amino acids long. The germline CDR1 and CDR2 sequences are KGHSH and LQKENI. This chain's CDR3 is CASSPYLGNEKLFF. The CDR3 coding sequence is TGTGCCAGCTCACCATACCTGGGGAATGAAAAACTGTTTTTT. Complete variable domain (other parts from reference TRBV18 and TRBJ1-4): NAGVMQNPRHLVRRRGQEARLRCSPMKGHSHVYWYRQLPEEGLKFMVYLQKENIIDESGMPKERFSAEFPKEGPSILRIQQVVRGDSAAYFCASSPYLGNEKLFFGSGTQLSVL.

This clone was seen only once. The chain carries TRBV5-6 and TRBJ1-1, with no clear D. Trimming removed 1 base at V and 0 bases at J, with 10 bases between. The length of the CDR3 is 15 residues. The germline CDR1 and CDR2 sequences are SGHDT and YYEEEE. In DNA form, the CDR3 reads TGTGCCAGCAGCTTGTTAAACAGAGTGAACACTGAAGCTTTCTTT. This gives the protein CASSLLNRVNTEAFF.

This chain uses TRBV19 with TRBJ2-1; 7 nucleotides match TRBD2. The CDR3 is 15 amino acids. Germline CDR1 and CDR2: LNHDA and SQIVND (reference sequence). The V and J ends lost 6 bases and 8 bases, in that order; junction bases with no gene match: 13. The CDR3 sequence is CASSGGFGRFDEQFF. CDR3 DNA: TGTGCCAGTAGCGGGGGGTTCGGGCGATTTGATGAGCAGTTCTTC. Drawing the rest from reference TRBV19 and TRBJ2-1, the complete variable domain is DGGITQSPKYLFRKEGQNVTLSCEQNLNHDAMYWYRQDPGQGLRLIYYSQIVNDFQKGDIAEGYSVSREKKESFPLTVTSAQKNPTAFYLCASSGGFGRFDEQFFGPGTRLTVL.

The rearrangement uses TRBV21-1 and TRBJ1-1. TRBV21-1 is termed a pseudogene. The CDR3 runs 13 residues. CDR3 coding DNA: TGTGCCAGCAGCAAAGAGGCCAACACTGAAGCTTTCTTT. Its translation is CASSKEANTEAFF.

V is TRBV4-1 and J is TRBJ2-2, with 11 positions matching TRBD1. This CDR3 comprises 18 residues. The V gene end was trimmed by 4 bases and the J gene end by 9 bases; junction bases not matched to a gene: 16. Germline V CDR1 and CDR2: MGHRA, YSYEKL. In DNA, the CDR3 is TGCGCCAGCAGCCCTTGGGTGATTAGGACAGGGGGCACTTGGGAGCTGTTTTTT. Encoded protein: CASSPWVIRTGGTWELFF.

The chain is built from TRBV14 and TRBJ2-1; D ambiguous. CDR3 length: 15 amino acids. Trimming cost V 0 bases and J 6 bases, with 12 bases left between them. Germline-derived CDR1 and CDR2 are SGHDN and FVKESK. The CDR3 protein is CASSQDGRLSNEQFF. The CDR3 DNA reads TGTGCCAGCAGCCAAGATGGTAGGTTGTCCAATGAGCAGTTCTTC. Full variable domain (rest looked up from reference TRBV14 and TRBJ2-1): EAGVTQFPSHSVIEKGQTVTLRCDPISGHDNLYWYRRVMGKEIKFLLHFVKESKQDESGMPNNRFLAERTGGTYSTLKVQPAELEDSGVYFCASSQDGRLSNEQFFGPGTRLTVL.

CDR3 nucleotide sequence: TGTGCCAGCAGTTTCACCGGGACACTTCACGAGCAGTACTTC. It encodes CASSFTGTLHEQYF. The rearrangement uses TRBV28 and TRBJ2-7; D is possibly TRBD1 (6 bases). Trimming cost V 3 bases and J 5 bases, with 14 bases left between them. There are 14 residues in the CDR3. CDR1 is MDHEN, CDR2 SYDVKM, per germline.

This rearrangement joins TRBV5-1 to TRBJ1-4; maybe TRBD1 (5 bases). This CDR3 region has 15 residues. The germline V and J ends were trimmed by 2 bases and 1 base, with 9 bases remaining between them. Per germline, CDR1 SGHRS and CDR2 YFSETQ. The CDR3, as DNA: TGCGCCAGCAGCTTAGGGGACCGAACTAATGAAAAACTGTTTTTT. Its protein is CASSLGDRTNEKLFF.

V is TRBV19 and J is TRBJ2-1, with 8 bases matching TRBD1. J was trimmed by 4 bases and V by 3 bases; bases with no gene match: 5. The germline CDR1 and CDR2 sequences are LNHDA and SQIVND (reference sequence). CDR3 length: 15 residues. The CDR3, as DNA: TGTGCCAGTAGTATCAGGGGGCCAAAATACAATGAGCAGTTCTTC. Protein: CASSIRGPKYNEQFF. Drawing the rest from reference TRBV19 and TRBJ2-1, the complete variable domain is DGGITQSPKYLFRKEGQNVTLSCEQNLNHDAMYWYRQDPGQGLRLIYYSQIVNDFQKGDIAEGYSVSREKKESFPLTVTSAQKNPTAFYLCASSIRGPKYNEQFFGPGTRLTVL.

The chain couples TRBV6-4 to TRBJ1-6; a weak D match, TRBD1 (5 bases). V lost 2 bases, J lost 7 bases, and 9 bases lay in between. Per germline, CDR1 MRHNA and CDR2 SNTAGT. The CDR3 is made up of 14 amino acids. The CDR3 DNA is TGTGCCAGCAGTGACGGGGGTGGCAATTCACCCCTCCACTTT. It yields the protein CASSDGGGNSPLHF.

V and J are TRBV6-6 and TRBJ2-3, with 7 positions matching TRBD2. Trimming cost V 0 bases and J 6 bases; bases outside gene matches: 3. The V gene's germline CDR1 is MNHNY and CDR2 SVGAGI (reference sequence). This CDR3 is built from 14 residues. The CDR3 DNA reads TGTGCCAGCAGTTACTCGGAGACTAGCGATACGCAGTATTTT. Translating gives CASSYSETSDTQYF.

The gene calls are TRBV6-6 and TRBJ1-1; D is unclear. V shed 10 bases and J shed 2 bases, with 11 bases lying between them. CDR3 length equals 12 residues. Germline assignment: CDR1 MNHNY and CDR2 SVGAGI (reference sequence). The CDR3 nucleotides read TGTGCCACCCAAGGACCTAACACTGAAGCTTTCTTT. Translation: CATQGPNTEAFF.

CDR3 sequence (DNA): TGCGCCAGCAGCTCCGGGGGGCGTCAAGTTGAGCAGTTCTTC. It specifies CASSSGGRQVEQFF. The chain links TRBV5-1 to TRBJ2-1; D is possibly TRBD2 (7 bases). V shed 3 bases and J shed 9 bases, with 16 bases lying between them. CDR3 length: 14 residues. The germline V gene has CDR1 SGHRS and CDR2 YFSETQ.

The CDR3 DNA sequence: TGTGCCAGCAGCTTATTAGGGACAGCAAATAATTCACCCCTCCACTTT. It codes for CASSLLGTANNSPLHF. V usage is TRBV5-8 and J usage is TRBJ1-6; 7 nucleotides agree with TRBD1. CDR1 and CDR2 from the germline V gene are SGHTS and YDEGEE. CDR3 length: 16 amino acids. V lost 2 bases, J lost 5 bases, and 7 bases stayed unmatched.